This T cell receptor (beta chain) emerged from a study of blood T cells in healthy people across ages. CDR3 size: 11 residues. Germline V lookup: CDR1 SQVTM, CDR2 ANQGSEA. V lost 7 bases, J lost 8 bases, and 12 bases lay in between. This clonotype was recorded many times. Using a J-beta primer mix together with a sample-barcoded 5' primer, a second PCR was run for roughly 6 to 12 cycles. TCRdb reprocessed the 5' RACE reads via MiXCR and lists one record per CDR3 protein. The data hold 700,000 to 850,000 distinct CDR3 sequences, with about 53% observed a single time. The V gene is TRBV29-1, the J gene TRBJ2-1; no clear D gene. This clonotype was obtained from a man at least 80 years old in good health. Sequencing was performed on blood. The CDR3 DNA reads TGCAGCGGTCAAACGGGCGATGAGCAGTTCTTC. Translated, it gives CSGQTGDEQFF.